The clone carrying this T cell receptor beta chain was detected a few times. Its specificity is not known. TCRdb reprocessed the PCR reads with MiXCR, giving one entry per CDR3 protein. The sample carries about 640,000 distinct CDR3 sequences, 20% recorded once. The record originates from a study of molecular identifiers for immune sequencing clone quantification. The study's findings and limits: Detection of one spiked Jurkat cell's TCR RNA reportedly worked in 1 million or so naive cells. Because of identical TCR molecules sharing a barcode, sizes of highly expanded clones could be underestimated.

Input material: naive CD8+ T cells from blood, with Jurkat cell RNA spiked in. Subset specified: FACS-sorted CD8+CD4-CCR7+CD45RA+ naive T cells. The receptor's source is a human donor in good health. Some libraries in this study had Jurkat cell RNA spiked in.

DNA for the CDR3: TGCGCCAGCAGTCAATCGAAGGAGAGCCCAACTAATGAAAAACTGTTTTTT. It yields the protein CASSQSKESPTNEKLFF. The genes are TRBV23-1 and TRBJ1-4; no clear D gene. TRBV23-1 is reported as an ORF; its role is uncertain. V gave up 0 bases and J gave up 0 bases, with 11 bases separating them. The CDR3 consists of 17 residues.